Listed here are 25 T cell receptor beta chains from one sample, sequenced in a study of OX40 agonist ivuxolimab in advanced cancers. The assay was immunoSEQ multiplex PCR, and TCRdb's table has in-frame clones only and misses some. The top ten hold approximately 26% of the sample, which has under 40,000 clones, around 90% seen once. The starting material was CD4+ or CD8+ T cells sorted from blood, obtained in a trial of the OX40 agonist ivuxolimab. Every receptor here comes from an adult with an advanced solid tumor such as melanoma, head and neck, liver or kidney cancer.

This clone appeared a single time. V usage is TRBV28 and J usage is TRBJ2-5; the match to TRBD1 covers 9 bases. Trimming removed 2 bases from V and 2 bases from J; junction bases left unmatched: 6. From germline, CDR1 is MDHEN and CDR2 SYDVKM. The CDR3 runs 16 residues. DNA for the CDR3: TGTGCCAGCAGTTTACCCGGGACAGGGATACAAGAGACCCAGTACTTC. It translates to CASSLPGTGIQETQYF. Full variable domain (missing parts from reference TRBV28 and TRBJ2-5): DVKVTQSSRYLVKRTGEKVFLECVQDMDHENMFWYRQDPGLGLRLIYFSYDVKMKEKGDIPEGYSVSREKKERFSLILESASTNQTSMYLCASSLPGTGIQETQYFGPGTRLLVL.

The rearrangement joins TRBV19 to TRBJ1-1; D is unclear. V lost 3 bases to trimming and J lost 3 bases, with 8 bases between them. Germline assignment: CDR1 LNHDA and CDR2 SQIVND (reference sequence). There are 13 residues in the CDR3. CDR3 sequence: CASSMGGDTEAFF. The CDR3 DNA sequence: TGTGCCAGTAGTATGGGCGGGGACACTGAAGCTTTCTTT.

This clone has only a few counts. The CDR3 DNA sequence: TGTGCCACCAGCGGCGGGGTACTGGGGGCCGACAACACCGGGGAGCTGTTTTTT. Its protein is CATSGGVLGADNTGELFF. The chain joins TRBV15 to TRBJ2-2, with D possibly being TRBD1 or TRBD2 (6 bases each). The CDR3 runs 18 residues. Trimming removed 5 bases from V and 2 bases from J, with 21 bases in between. Germline CDR1 is LNHNV and CDR2 is YYDKDF (reference sequence).

The rearrangement joins TRBV7-6 to TRBJ2-3; D is uncertain. The CDR3 has 15 amino acids. From germline, CDR1 is SGHVS and CDR2 FNYEAQ. V was cut by 0 bases and J by 3 bases, with 10 bases left in between. The CDR3 region has the DNA TGTGCCAGCAGCTTAGCGCGCCGTGGAACAGATACGCAGTATTTT. As protein: CASSLARRGTDTQYF.

The chain joins TRBV19 to TRBJ1-5; 8 positions match TRBD1. The V gene end was trimmed by 2 bases and the J gene end by 4 bases; junction bases not matched to a gene: 4. The CDR3 contains 15 residues. CDR1 and CDR2 from the germline V gene are LNHDA and SQIVND (reference sequence). Here the CDR3 reads CASSISDRGNQPQHF. The CDR3, as DNA: TGTGCCAGTAGTATAAGCGACAGGGGTAATCAGCCCCAGCATTTT.

The rearrangement uses TRBV13 and TRBJ2-3, with D hard to call. CDR3 length: 13 residues. The germline CDR1 and CDR2 sequences are PRHDT and FYEKMQ (reference sequence). V lost 1 base and J 1 base, leaving 3 bases between the germline ends. The CDR3 DNA sequence: TGTGCCAGCAGCTTAGAACGCACAGATACGCAGTATTTT. It codes for CASSLERTDTQYF.

V gene TRBV6-1 combines with J gene TRBJ2-7, with TRBD1 matching 8 bases. CDR1 MNHNS and CDR2 SASEGT come from the germline V gene. Trimming at V came to 0 bases and at J to 5 bases, leaving 6 bases not matched to a gene. CDR3 length equals 15 residues. The CDR3 sequence is CASSEARGPVHEQYF. The DNA for the CDR3 is TGTGCCAGCAGTGAAGCCAGGGGGCCTGTCCACGAGCAGTACTTC.

The V call is TRBV11-2, the J call TRBJ1-2; TRBD1 aligns across 8 bases. J lost 4 bases, V lost 5 bases, and 6 bases had no gene match. Looked up from germline, CDR1 is SGHAT and CDR2 is FQNNGV. This CDR3 is built from 14 residues. CDR3 in DNA: TGTGCCAGCAGCGCGCAGGGGGCGGTCTATGGCTACACCTTC. The encoded protein is CASSAQGAVYGYTF.

This sequence joins TRBV14 and TRBJ1-4; a possible D gene is TRBD1 (5 bases). Per the germline V gene, CDR1 is SGHDN and CDR2 is FVKESK. This CDR3 has 13 residues. Trimming pared 4 bases from V and 13 bases from J, leaving 16 bases between. DNA for the CDR3: TGTGCCAGCAGCCGAGTGGGTGGCGGGGGACTGTTTTTT. This sequence encodes CASSRVGGGGLFF.

The chain recombines TRBV7-2 with TRBJ2-7; no firm D call. The CDR3 totals 12 residues. Germline V gene sequence: CDR1 SGHTA, CDR2 FQGNSA. Trimming shortened V by 3 bases and J by 0 bases, and 3 bases separated the two germline ends. CDR3 coding DNA: TGTGCCAGCAGCTTGCCCTCCTACGAGCAGTACTTC. It translates to CASSLPSYEQYF.

The chain recombines TRBV7-9 with TRBJ2-3; no clear D. CDR3 size: 14 residues. CDR1 and CDR2 from the germline V gene are SEHNR and FQNEAQ (reference sequence). With 4 bases removed from V and 0 bases from J, the gap between germline ends came to 8 bases. This chain's CDR3 is CASSSPWSTDTQYF. The CDR3, as DNA: TGTGCCAGCAGCTCCCCTTGGAGCACAGATACGCAGTATTTT.

This chain uses TRBV2 with TRBJ2-5; 9 bases fit TRBD1. Germline V CDR1 and CDR2: SNHLY, FYNNEI. Germline trimming cut 3 bases from V and 0 bases from J; bases unmatched to any gene: 8. The CDR3 length is 17 residues. CDR3 residues: CASSELGGTGYQETQYF. The CDR3 nucleotides read TGTGCCAGCAGTGAGCTAGGGGGGACAGGGTACCAAGAGACCCAGTACTTC.

This chain uses TRBV7-2 with TRBJ1-2; D remains unclear. The CDR3 sequence is 9 residues long. V gave up 11 bases and J gave up 2 bases, with 3 bases separating them. The germline CDR1 and CDR2 sequences are SGHTA and FQGNSA. The CDR3 DNA sequence: TGTGCCCCGAACTATGGCTACACCTTC. It specifies CAPNYGYTF.

DNA for the CDR3: TGTGCCAGCAGCTTAAGGGGAGGGACGAGCACAGATACGCAGTATTTT. Translated, it gives CASSLRGGTSTDTQYF. V is TRBV13 and J is TRBJ2-3; TRBD2 matches 7 bases. The CDR3 length is 16 residues. After removal of 2 bases from V and 0 bases from J, the junction contained 5 bases not matched to a gene. From germline, CDR1 is PRHDT and CDR2 FYEKMQ (reference sequence).

The chain's CDR3 is CASSGTSGISDTQYF. CDR3 DNA: TGTGCCAGCAGCGGGACTAGCGGGATCTCAGATACGCAGTATTTT. The V and J genes are TRBV7-8 and TRBJ2-3; TRBD2 agrees at 13 bases. V trimming: 5 bases; J trimming: 4 bases; junction bases outside the gene matches: 3. Germline loops: CDR1 SGHVS, CDR2 FQNEAQ. The CDR3 totals 15 residues.

This chain joins TRBV15 and TRBJ1-6; 7 nucleotides align to TRBD1. The CDR3 sequence is 14 residues long. Germline lookup yields CDR1 LNHNV and CDR2 YYDKDF (reference sequence). Losses at the gene ends were 6 bases for V and 10 bases for J; bases not matched to a gene: 9. The CDR3, as DNA: TGTGCCACCAGGACAGGGCTGTGGGGCTCACCCCTCCACTTT. It encodes CATRTGLWGSPLHF.

V gene TRBV21-1 combines with J gene TRBJ1-6; the table's D call TRBD1 went unverified against the DNA. TRBV21-1 is noted as a pseudogene. The CDR3 spans 12 residues. CDR3 amino acids: CAGDRSDSPLHF. CDR3 in DNA: TGTGCCGGTGACAGGTCGGATTCACCCCTCCACTTT.

CDR3 in DNA: TGTGCCAGCAGTTTGACTAGCGGGAGGAACGAGCAGTACTTC. This translates into CASSLTSGRNEQYF. The V and J genes are TRBV28 and TRBJ2-7; TRBD2 matches at 13 bases. The CDR3 runs to 14 residues. Germline V CDR1 and CDR2: MDHEN, SYDVKM. The J segment lost 5 bases and the V segment lost 3 bases, leaving 1 base of the junction unmatched.

CDR3 sequence: CASSFRLKALDNEQFF. DNA for the CDR3: TGTGCCAGCAGCTTTCGTCTAAAGGCGCTTGACAATGAGCAGTTCTTC. V gene TRBV7-9 combines with J gene TRBJ2-1; D unclear. CDR3 size: 16 residues. The V end lost 3 bases, the J end lost 5 bases, and 17 bases lay between the germline ends. From germline, CDR1 is SEHNR and CDR2 FQNEAQ (reference sequence).

This chain links TRBV28 with TRBJ1-5; 8 bases align to TRBD1. CDR3 size: 15 residues. V shed 6 bases, J shed 5 bases, and the junction held 9 bases outside the gene matches. Germline values: CDR1 MDHEN, CDR2 SYDVKM. CDR3 sequence (DNA): TGTGCCAGCAGCCCCAGACAGGGGTTGTATCAGCCCCAGCATTTT. This gives the protein CASSPRQGLYQPQHF.

The CDR3 sequence: CASSQGYEQFF. The DNA of the CDR3 is TGTGCCAGCAGCCAAGGGTATGAGCAGTTCTTC. The V and J genes are TRBV4-2 and TRBJ2-1; D unclear. CDR1 is LGHNA and CDR2 is YNFKEQ in the germline V gene. The CDR3 spans 11 residues. The germline V and J ends were trimmed by 1 base and 8 bases, with 3 bases remaining between them.

This chain connects TRBV6-5 to TRBJ1-1; TRBD1 matches at 7 bases. CDR3 size: 15 residues. J was trimmed by 2 bases and V by 2 bases; bases with no gene match: 5. The V gene's germline CDR1 is MNHEY and CDR2 SVGAGI. The CDR3 loop is CASSYETGTNTEAFF. As DNA, the CDR3 is TGTGCCAGCAGTTACGAGACAGGGACCAACACTGAAGCTTTCTTT.

CDR3 in amino acids: CAWSGTGDEQYF. CDR3 sequence (DNA): TGTGCCTGGAGTGGGACAGGGGACGAGCAGTACTTC. The rearrangement links TRBV30 to TRBJ2-7; TRBD1 matches at 9 bases. This CDR3 has 12 residues. CDR1 and CDR2 (germline): GTSNPN, SVGIG (reference sequence). Unmatched junction bases numbered 0, after V lost 1 base and J lost 5 bases. Variable domain in full (rest from reference TRBV30 and TRBJ2-7): SQTIHQWPATLVQPVGSPLSLECTVEGTSNPNLYWYRQAAGRGLQLLFYSVGIGQISSEVPQNLSASRPQDRQFILSSKKLLLSDSGFYLCAWSGTGDEQYFGPGTRLTVT.

CDR3: CSGRGARVNTEAFF. Written as DNA, the CDR3 is TGCAGCGGGCGGGGGGCGCGGGTGAACACTGAAGCTTTCTTT. J is TRBJ1-1 and V is TRBV29-1; tentative D call: TRBD1 (6 bases). The V gene's germline CDR1 is SQVTM and CDR2 ANQGSEA. The CDR3 is 14 residues long. Trimming removed 7 bases from V and 0 bases from J, with 15 bases in between. Full variable domain (remainder filled in from reference TRBV29-1 and TRBJ1-1): SAVISQKPSRDICQRGTSLTIQCQVDSQVTMMFWYRQQPGQSLTLIATANQGSEATYESGFVIDKFPISRPNLTFSTLTVSNMSPEDSSIYLCSGRGARVNTEAFFGQGTRLTVV.

The V call is TRBV5-1, the J call TRBJ2-7; possibly TRBD1 for D (5 bases). There are 16 residues in the CDR3. CDR1 is SGHRS and CDR2 is YFSETQ in the germline V gene. The V end lost 1 base, the J end lost 3 bases, and 17 bases lay between the germline ends. CDR3 protein: CASSLQGPFEDYEQYF. CDR3 in DNA: TGCGCCAGCAGCTTGCAGGGCCCCTTTGAAGACTACGAGCAGTACTTC.